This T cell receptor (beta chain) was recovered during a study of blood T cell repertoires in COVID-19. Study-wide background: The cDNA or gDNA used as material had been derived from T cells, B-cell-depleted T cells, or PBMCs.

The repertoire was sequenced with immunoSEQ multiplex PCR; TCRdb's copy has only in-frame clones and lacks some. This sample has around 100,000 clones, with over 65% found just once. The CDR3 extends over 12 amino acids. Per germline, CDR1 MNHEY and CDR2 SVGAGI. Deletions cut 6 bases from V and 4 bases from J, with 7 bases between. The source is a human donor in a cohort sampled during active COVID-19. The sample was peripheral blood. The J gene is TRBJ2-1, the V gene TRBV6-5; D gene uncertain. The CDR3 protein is CASRRSYNEQFF. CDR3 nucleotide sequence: TGTGCCAGCAGGAGGAGTTACAATGAGCAGTTCTTC.